The T cell receptor (beta chain) under discussion was sequenced for a study of T cells in localized non-small cell lung cancer (TCRdb year 2020). Study-wide context: T cell repertoires of approximately 250 early-stage NSCLC patients were analyzed, with tumors being compared against uninvolved tumor-adjacent lungs. Of the NSCLC patients, around 130 were male and 85 to 110 were female, and the mean age was around 70 years. The cohort was made up of around 250 treatment-naive NSCLC patients whose localized lung tumors had been resected. The investigation overall reported the following: Because multi-region tumor sequencing was not done, intratumor heterogeneity could not be ruled out. Uninvolved tumor-adjacent lung showed the highest T cell clonality, higher than tumor, which suggests more focused antigenic responses in the uninvolved tumor-adjacent lung. Longer overall survival was associated with higher T cell density in blood, whereas shorter survival was associated with higher clonality in adjacent lung. Because the study design was exploratory, TCR variables were selected using unadjusted p-values without false-discovery rate correction. A median of around 62 of the top 100 tumor clones turned up in the paired uninvolved adjacent lung, and under 30 of those clones also ranked among the top 100 of that same adjacent lung.

CDR1 and CDR2, looked up from the germline V gene, are SGHVS and FQNEAQ. The germline V and J ends show losses of 5 bases and 14 bases respectively, and no gene match explains 17 bases of the junction. Counted from cysteine to phenylalanine, this CDR3 has 14 amino acids. Of all the DNA, just the CDR3 is kept, 42 bases in frame from base 1. As regards this clone: There is no known antigen for this receptor. Base-call qualities are not available, and no considerably larger clone is one nucleotide away.

At diagnosis, peripheral blood, uninvolved tumor-adjacent lung and tumor were collected and were preserved as a mix of fresh-frozen and FFPE material. Blood samples were analyzed as peripheral blood mononuclear cells for TCR repertoire profiling. TCR beta CDR3 regions were sequenced from DNA using the immunoSEQ Assay. The authors processed their data as follows. T cell density was computed as TCR beta template counts normalized to usable DNA estimated by amplifying housekeeping genes. The preseqR package was used to estimate richness by extrapolating to 400,000 templates for PBMC samples and to 120,000 templates for tissue samples. Clonality was defined as one minus Pielou's evenness. Tissue-enriched TCRs were identified by differential abundance testing using productive amino-acid clonotypes, minimum total count 5 and alpha 0.1. The Jaccard Index and the Morisita Overlap Index were used to quantify repertoire overlap between compartments. GLIPH grouped TCR beta CDR3s together with public tetramer-defined viral CDR3s, and a viral motif had to include at least three viral sequences and show V-gene enrichment. TCRdb's version of the immuneACCESS table is confined to in-frame rearrangements and falls short of the full clone set. An unresolved V gene accounts for under half of the shortfall where checked; the remainder is of unknown origin. That table is the source of V, J and clone size, and D and trimming were worked out from the DNA. This sample has 30,000 to 35,000 clones in its table, and 70% to 90% of those were observed once. Of the sample, less than 3% is held by the ten largest clones.

The input for sequencing was peripheral blood, taken before any cancer treatment. The sequence came from a female donor of 60 years or more with stage I lung adenocarcinoma. Recombination linked TRBV7-8 to TRBJ1-1; 7 bases in the junction line up with TRBD1. The DNA sequence is given as TGTGCCAGCAGCCCTACTGAATTAACAGGGGTAGGGTTCTTT. This yields the protein CASSPTELTGVGFF.